The rows below give T cell receptor beta chains drawn from one sample of a study of cytomegalovirus exposure and HLA in healthy donors. Measured with immunoSEQ multiplex PCR; TCRdb has only the in-frame clones, and not every one. The sample has 200,000 to 250,000 clones, around four fifths seen once. Sequencing was performed on PBMCs. The receptors derive from a woman between 55 and 75 years old in good health and CMV-seropositive. The CDR3 runs from the conserved cysteine through the conserved F or W. D genes are given only for firm matches. Some rows mark clone size as missing; the rest say once, few, many or name a class of expanded clone.

V gene	D gene	clone size	J gene	CDR3 length	CDR3 protein	CDR3 DNA
TRBV5-1	-	-	TRBJ1-3	15	CASSRGGTEGNTIYF	TGCGCCAGCAGCCGGGGAGGGACGGAAGGAAACACCATATATTTT
TRBV6-4	-	-	TRBJ1-5	14	CASWEYSSNQPQHF	TGTGCCAGCTGGGAGTATAGTAGCAATCAGCCCCAGCATTTT
TRBV2	-	-	TRBJ1-6	15	CASSERQAHNSPLHF	TGCGCCAGCAGTGAAAGACAGGCCCATAATTCACCCCTCCACTTT
TRBV6-4	TRBD2	-	TRBJ2-3	16	CASSSTAGGSTDTQYF	TGTGCCAGCAGCTCTACAGCGGGAGGGAGCACAGATACGCAGTATTTT
TRBV19	TRBD2	-	TRBJ2-7	16	CASSSSGASGDYEQYF	TGTGCCAGTAGTTCTTCTGGGGCTAGCGGGGATTACGAGCAGTACTTC
TRBV7-9	-	-	TRBJ2-7	11	CSSSLGGVQYF	TGTTCCAGCAGCTTAGGGGGAGTGCAGTACTTC
TRBV28	-	few	TRBJ1-4	15	CASSLSEARDEKLFF	TGTGCCAGCAGTCTGAGTGAGGCGCGGGATGAAAAACTGTTTTTT
TRBV18	TRBD1	-	TRBJ2-2	17	CASSIRSGTGVPGELFF	TGTGCCAGCTCAATCCGATCCGGGACAGGGGTCCCCGGGGAGCTGTTTTTT
TRBV5-1	-	once	TRBJ2-5	15	CASSLSSDFQETQYF	TGCGCCAGCAGCTTGAGTAGCGACTTCCAAGAGACCCAGTACTTC
TRBV6-1	-	-	TRBJ1-5	16	CASSERGWVSNQPQHF	TGTGCCAGCAGTGAAAGGGGATGGGTGTCCAATCAGCCCCAGCATTTT
TRBV15	TRBD1	-	TRBJ1-6	16	CATREGTGGYNSPLHF	TGTGCCACCAGGGAGGGGACAGGGGGCTATAATTCACCCCTCCACTTT
TRBV5-4	TRBD1	-	TRBJ1-3	15	CASSGGASSGNTIYF	TGTGCCAGCTCAGGGGGCGCGAGCTCTGGAAACACCATATATTTT
TRBV5-6	-	-	TRBJ1-3	14	CASSLRSSGNTIYF	TGTGCCAGCAGCTTGCGCAGTTCTGGAAACACCATATATTTT
TRBV9	-	once	TRBJ1-3	16	CASSVVNSHSGNTIYF	TGTGCCAGCAGCGTAGTTAACAGCCACTCTGGAAACACCATATATTTT
TRBV6-6	-	-	TRBJ1-1	14	CASSYGSKNTEAFF	TGTGCCAGCAGTTACGGTAGTAAGAACACTGAAGCTTTCTTT
TRBV12-5	-	-	TRBJ1-4	13	CASGLGQNEKLFF	TGTGCTAGTGGTTTGGGACAGAATGAAAAACTGTTTTTT
TRBV4-1	-	many	TRBJ2-6	17	CASSQGRAYSGANVLTF	TGCGCCAGCAGCCAGGGCAGGGCATACTCTGGGGCCAACGTCCTGACTTTC
TRBV4-3	TRBD2	few	TRBJ2-5	17	CASSQDLAGGLQETQYF	TGCGCCAGCAGCCAAGATTTAGCGGGGGGGCTCCAAGAGACCCAGTACTTC
TRBV2	-	-	TRBJ1-6	15	CASRRSSSYNSPLHF	TGTGCCAGCAGACGGTCAAGCTCCTATAATTCACCCCTCCACTTT
TRBV18	-	-	TRBJ2-2	16	CASSPRRGTNTGELFF	TGTGCCAGCTCACCACGGAGGGGTACGAACACCGGGGAGCTGTTTTTT
TRBV30	TRBD2	-	TRBJ2-2	13	CAGGTSDRRELFF	TGTGCCGGCGGGACTAGCGATCGGCGGGAGCTGTTTTTT
TRBV6-1	-	-	TRBJ1-5	15	CASSEVGVFNQPQHF	TGTGCCAGCAGTGAGGTAGGGGTATTCAATCAGCCCCAGCATTTT
TRBV29-1	-	-	TRBJ2-3	12	CSVVSGEDTQYF	TGCAGCGTTGTGTCGGGGGAAGATACGCAGTATTTT
TRBV30	TRBD1	few	TRBJ2-2	15	CAWSAGAGGTGELFF	TGTGCCTGGAGCGCCGGGGCAGGGGGAACCGGGGAGCTGTTTTTT
TRBV6-6	TRBD1	-	TRBJ1-2	15	CASSQQDRGHYGYTF	TGTGCCAGCAGTCAACAGGACAGGGGCCACTATGGCTACACCTTC
TRBV6-5	TRBD1	few	TRBJ1-4	15	CASTHGPGGKEKLFF	TGTGCCAGCACTCACGGACCAGGGGGCAAGGAAAAACTGTTTTTT
TRBV6-5	TRBD1	-	TRBJ1-2	15	CASSRSTGANYGYTF	TGTGCCAGCAGTCGAAGTACAGGGGCAAACTATGGCTACACCTTC
TRBV9	TRBD1	-	TRBJ1-1	15	CASSARDRADTEAFF	TGTGCCAGCAGCGCCCGGGACAGGGCGGACACTGAAGCTTTCTTT
TRBV7-6	-	few	TRBJ2-7	14	CASSRDQTQYEQYF	TGTGCCAGCAGCAGAGACCAGACTCAATACGAGCAGTACTTC
TRBV11-2	-	-	TRBJ1-2	13	CASTRTADSGYTF	TGTGCCAGCACCCGGACGGCGGACTCCGGCTACACCTTC
TRBV15	TRBD1	-	TRBJ1-1	14	CATSRDREGTEAFF	TGTGCCACCAGCAGGGACAGGGAGGGCACTGAAGCTTTCTTT
TRBV5-1	-	-	TRBJ2-3	15	CASSLAQQGTDTQYF	TGCGCCAGCAGCTTGGCCCAGCAGGGGACAGATACGCAGTATTTT
TRBV6-6	-	few	TRBJ1-1	14	CASRPNRGGTEAFF	TGTGCCAGCAGGCCCAATCGAGGGGGAACTGAAGCTTTCTTT